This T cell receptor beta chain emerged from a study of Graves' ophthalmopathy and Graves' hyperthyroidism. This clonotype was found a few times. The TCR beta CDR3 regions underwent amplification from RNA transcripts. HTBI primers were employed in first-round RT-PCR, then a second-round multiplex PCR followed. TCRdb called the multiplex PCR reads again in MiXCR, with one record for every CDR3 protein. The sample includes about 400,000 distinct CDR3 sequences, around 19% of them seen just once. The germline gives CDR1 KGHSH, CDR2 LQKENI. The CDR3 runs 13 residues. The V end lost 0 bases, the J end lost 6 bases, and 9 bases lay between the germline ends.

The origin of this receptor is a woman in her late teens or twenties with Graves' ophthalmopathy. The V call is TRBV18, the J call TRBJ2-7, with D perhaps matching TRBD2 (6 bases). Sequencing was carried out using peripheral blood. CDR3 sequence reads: CASSPPSGGEQYF. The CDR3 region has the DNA TGTGCCAGCTCACCACCGTCCGGGGGCGAGCAGTACTTC.